A selection of T cell receptor beta chains follows, all from one sample in a study of cytomegalovirus exposure and HLA in healthy donors. Data came from immunoSEQ multiplex PCR; TCRdb stores just in-frame clones and leaves some out. Altogether 180,000 or so clones are present, 78% being singletons, with the ten largest covering approximately 2.9%. Sequenced input: PBMCs. Every receptor here comes from a female donor in good health and CMV-seronegative. Both conserved end residues are part of each CDR3. The D gene is left open where the match is weak. Size tells how often a clone was seen (once, few, many) or the class of an expanded clone, and some rows leave it out.

>.|.|TRBV18|TRBJ1-1
CASSPTPGNTEAFF
TGTGCCAGCTCACCAACCCCGGGGAACACTGAAGCTTTCTTT
>.|.|TRBV28|TRBJ1-6
CASMEGGAGYNSPLHF
TGTGCCAGCATGGAGGGAGGGGCCGGTTATAATTCACCCCTCCACTTT
>few|.|TRBV28|TRBJ1-2
CASRPSGSYGYTF
TGTGCCAGCAGACCCTCAGGATCCTATGGCTACACCTTC
>.|TRBD2|TRBV28|TRBJ2-1
CASRFSGRVMGDEQFF
TGTGCCAGCCGATTTAGCGGGAGGGTTATGGGTGATGAGCAGTTCTTC
>few|.|TRBV5-1|TRBJ2-3
CASSLFGESTDTQYF
TGCGCCAGCAGCTTGTTCGGGGAGAGCACAGATACGCAGTATTTT
>once|TRBD2|TRBV11-2|TRBJ2-3
CASSPQREGLPDTQYF
TGTGCCAGCAGCCCGCAGCGGGAGGGCCTCCCAGATACGCAGTATTTT
>.|TRBD1|TRBV4-1|TRBJ1-1
CASSQAPRLQGRTEAFF
TGCGCCAGCAGCCAAGCGCCGAGATTACAGGGGAGGACTGAAGCTTTCTTT
>.|.|TRBV9|TRBJ2-6
CASSVEGIGGTGANVLTF
TGTGCCAGCAGCGTAGAGGGTATAGGGGGAACTGGGGCCAACGTCCTGACTTTC
>.|TRBD1|TRBV30|TRBJ1-5
CAWSTGTGDSNQPQHF
TGTGCCTGGAGCACCGGGACAGGGGATAGCAATCAGCCCCAGCATTTT
>.|.|TRBV5-1|TRBJ2-7
CASSFPTGEQYF
TGCGCCAGCAGCTTTCCTACGGGAGAGCAGTACTTC
>.|.|TRBV19|TRBJ1-1
CASSALFGTALNTEAFF
TGTGCCAGTAGTGCCCTTTTTGGGACTGCTTTGAACACTGAAGCTTTCTTT
>.|TRBD1|TRBV7-9|TRBJ2-1
CSSSWRLRGLEQFF
TGTTCCAGCAGCTGGAGGCTCAGGGGGCTTGAGCAGTTCTTC
>once|TRBD1|TRBV19|TRBJ1-5
CASKVLDRGRGNQPQHF
TGTGCCAGTAAGGTTTTGGACAGGGGTAGGGGCAATCAGCCCCAGCATTTT
>.|.|TRBV5-6|TRBJ1-2
CASSLRTVSYGYTF
TGTGCCAGCAGCTTACGGACAGTTAGCTATGGCTACACCTTC
>.|.|TRBV4-1|TRBJ2-3
CASSQDQERSSTDTQYF
TGCGCCAGCAGCCAAGATCAAGAGCGGTCTAGCACAGATACGCAGTATTTT
>.|.|TRBV15|TRBJ2-3
CATSRDLKDTQYF
TGTGCCACCAGCAGAGATCTTAAAGATACGCAGTATTTT
>once|TRBD1|TRBV2|TRBJ1-2
CASSYTGTGGPGGYTF
TGTGCCAGCAGTTATACCGGGACAGGTGGACCGGGTGGCTACACCTTC
>once|TRBD2|TRBV9|TRBJ2-2
CASSVAAGGPFGELFF
TGTGCCAGCAGCGTAGCAGCGGGGGGGCCGTTTGGGGAGCTGTTTTTT
>once|.|TRBV21-1|TRBJ1-1
CAPLIGQGFAFTEAFF
TGTGCCCCTCTGATCGGACAGGGATTTGCTTTCACTGAAGCTTTCTTT
>.|TRBD1|TRBV27|TRBJ2-5
CASSLQGALETQYF
TGTGCCAGCAGTTTACAGGGGGCTTTGGAGACCCAGTACTTC
>.|.|TRBV27|TRBJ2-2
CASSRVVGELFF
TGTGCCAGCTCCAGGGTCGTCGGGGAGCTGTTTTTT
>.|.|TRBV7-9|TRBJ2-7
CASSLVNRELSYEQYF
TGTGCCAGCAGCTTAGTCAACAGGGAGTTGTCCTACGAGCAGTACTTC
>.|TRBD2|TRBV5-3|TRBJ2-1
CARSLLGPGRGTPYNEQFF
TGTGCCAGAAGCTTGCTTGGGCCAGGGAGGGGAACCCCCTACAATGAGCAGTTCTTC
>.|TRBD2|TRBV4-1|TRBJ2-1
CASSQVAGRPYNEQFF
TGCGCCAGCAGCCAAGTAGCCGGGAGGCCCTACAATGAGCAGTTCTTC
>.|.|TRBV9|TRBJ2-2
CASSVWGEGTGELFF
TGTGCCAGCAGCGTATGGGGTGAGGGCACCGGGGAGCTGTTTTTT
>.|TRBD1|TRBV2|TRBJ2-7
CASNPNRGYSYEQYF
TGTGCCAGCAATCCGAACAGGGGCTATTCCTACGAGCAGTACTTC
>.|.|TRBV19|TRBJ1-3
CASSMVGGSGNTIYF
TGTGCCAGTAGTATGGTGGGGGGATCTGGAAACACCATATATTTT
>.|.|TRBV25-1|TRBJ2-5
CASSEWMEETQYF
TGTGCCAGCAGTGAATGGATGGAGGAGACCCAGTACTTC
>once|TRBD2|TRBV27|TRBJ2-1
CASSLRAGGRGVQFF
TGTGCCAGCAGTTTAAGAGCGGGAGGGCGGGGGGTGCAGTTCTTC
>.|TRBD1|TRBV7-9|TRBJ1-2
CASSLGTGISYGYTF
TGTGCCAGCAGCTTGGGGACAGGGATCAGCTATGGCTACACCTTC
>.|TRBD1|TRBV9|TRBJ2-1
CASSRFVSGTGGGDEQFF
TGTGCCAGCAGTCGGTTCGTTTCCGGGACAGGGGGAGGGGATGAGCAGTTCTTC
>.|TRBD1|TRBV4-1|TRBJ2-2
CASSHAGTGQTGELFF
TGCGCCAGCAGCCATGCCGGGACAGGGCAGACCGGGGAGCTGTTTTTT
>.|TRBD1|TRBV9|TRBJ1-1
CASSATGDTEAFF
TGTGCCAGCAGCGCCACAGGGGACACTGAAGCTTTCTTT
>.|TRBD1|TRBV28|TRBJ2-7
CASSKQQGWAYEQYF
TGTGCCAGCAGTAAACAACAGGGGTGGGCTTACGAGCAGTACTTC
>.|.|TRBV6-5|TRBJ1-5
CASSQTGDSNQPQHF
TGTGCCAGCAGCCAAACAGGAGATAGCAATCAGCCCCAGCATTTT
>few|TRBD1|TRBV10-1|TRBJ2-7
CASTGQGQNEQYF
TGCGCCAGCACCGGACAGGGCCAAAACGAGCAGTACTTC
>few|.|TRBV27|TRBJ1-1
CASTQFGGTEAFF
TGTGCCAGCACCCAGTTCGGGGGGACTGAAGCTTTCTTT
>.|.|TRBV6-1|TRBJ1-2
CASSEYGQKNNYDYTF
TGTGCCAGCAGTGAATACGGACAGAAGAATAACTATGACTACACCTTC
>.|TRBD2|TRBV15|TRBJ2-1
CATSRDFGGVKYNEQFF
TGTGCCACCAGCAGAGATTTTGGGGGGGTAAAATACAATGAGCAGTTCTTC
>.|.|TRBV6-1|TRBJ2-1
CASSESGAIYNEQFF
TGTGCCAGCAGTGAATCAGGGGCTATCTACAATGAGCAGTTCTTC